These 23 T cell receptor beta chains share one sample of origin, sequenced in a study of T cell changes during pregnancy in multiple sclerosis (dated by TCRdb to about 2019). The library relied on the immunoSEQ multiplex PCR assay. Held by TCRdb, this immuneACCESS table contains in-frame sequences only and omits some clones. Under half of the omission traces to an unresolved V gene where checked; the cause of the rest is unknown. Counted in this sample were 15,000 or so clones; approximately 83% of them appeared once. Under 20% of the sample rests with the top ten. The specimen was CD8+ T cells from peripheral blood mononuclear cells, collected in the first trimester of pregnancy. Receptors originate from a female donor with multiple sclerosis, enrolled in a pregnancy study.

The genes are TRBV25-1 and TRBJ2-5; 11 positions match TRBD1. Looked up from germline, CDR1 is MGHDK and CDR2 is SYGVNS. V shed 1 base, J shed 4 bases, and the junction held 8 bases outside the gene matches. The CDR3 loop spans 17 amino acids. CDR3: CASSESRGQGARETQYF. CDR3 nucleotides: TGTGCCAGCAGTGAATCCCGTGGACAGGGGGCTAGAGAGACCCAGTACTTC.

A few counts support this clone. The CDR3 loop reads CASSLQGPYEQYF. The CDR3 DNA reads as TGTGCCAGCAGCTTGCAGGGGCCCTACGAGCAGTACTTC. This chain links TRBV13 with TRBJ2-7, with D maybe TRBD1 (6 bases). This CDR3 region has 13 residues. Deletions cut 3 bases from V and 2 bases from J, with 8 bases between. CDR1 PRHDT and CDR2 FYEKMQ come from the germline V gene (reference sequence).

The chain joins TRBV5-1 to TRBJ2-4, with D possibly TRBD1 on 5 matching bases. CDR1 and CDR2 from the germline V gene are SGHRS and YFSETQ. The ends were cut back, 8 bases at V and 0 bases at J, with 9 bases in the middle. The CDR3 consists of 13 residues. As DNA, the CDR3 is TGCGCCAGGACAGTTCTAGCCAAAAACATTCAGTACTTC. Its protein product is CARTVLAKNIQYF.

The J gene is TRBJ2-7, the V gene TRBV7-8, with 10 bases that match TRBD2. V dropped 6 bases and J dropped 2; count of bases not matched to a gene: 4. The CDR3 consists of 14 residues. CDR1 is SGHVS and CDR2 is FQNEAQ in the germline V gene. In DNA form, the CDR3 reads TGTGCCAGCAGTTCTACTAGCGGGGCCTACGAGCAGTACTTC. This encodes CASSSTSGAYEQYF.

The chain employs TRBV4-2 and TRBJ2-1, with unresolved D. Germline V gives CDR1 LGHNA, CDR2 YNFKEQ. The CDR3 is 15 residues long. V was pared by 1 base and J by 4 bases, with 11 bases between. The CDR3: CASSQVAVTYNEQFF. The DNA of the CDR3 is TGTGCCAGCAGCCAAGTGGCTGTCACGTACAATGAGCAGTTCTTC.

The genes are TRBV7-8 and TRBJ1-2, with D perhaps matching TRBD1 (6 bases). CDR3 length: 15 residues. Trimming removed 3 bases from V and 5 bases from J, with 16 bases in between. Germline loops: CDR1 SGHVS, CDR2 FQNEAQ. CDR3 region: CASSFEGGGVYGYTF. CDR3 coding DNA: TGTGCCAGCAGCTTCGAGGGGGGAGGGGTTTATGGCTACACCTTC.

The J gene is TRBJ1-2, the V gene TRBV2, with 10 bases fitting TRBD1. Per germline, CDR1 SNHLY and CDR2 FYNNEI. V trimming: 3 bases; J trimming: 4 bases; junction bases outside the gene matches: 11. CDR3 length equals 17 residues. Written as DNA, the CDR3 is TGTGCCAGCAGTGACCGCCCCGGGGGGGACAGGGGCTATGGCTACACCTTC. Its protein product is CASSDRPGGDRGYGYTF.

J is TRBJ2-7 and V is TRBV9; a possible D gene is TRBD1 (6 bases). The CDR3 loop spans 14 amino acids. The V end lost 4 bases, the J end lost 3 bases, and 14 bases lay between the germline ends. The germline V gene has CDR1 SGDLS and CDR2 YYNGEE. The CDR3, as DNA: TGTGCCAGCAGCCCAGAGGGGGTTTTCTACGAGCAGTACTTC. This encodes CASSPEGVFYEQYF.

The chain couples TRBV28 to TRBJ1-2; D is unresolved. Germline V lookup: CDR1 MDHEN, CDR2 SYDVKM. V lost 6 bases, J lost 6 bases, and 23 bases lay in between. This CDR3 is 16 amino acids long. CDR3 sequence: CASSLSPHGEGNGYTF. The CDR3 DNA reads TGTGCCAGCAGCCTGTCCCCTCACGGGGAAGGAAATGGCTACACCTTC.

V usage is TRBV15 and J usage is TRBJ2-6; D possibly corresponds to TRBD1 (5 bases). Germline-derived CDR1 and CDR2 are LNHNV and YYDKDF (reference sequence). V dropped 1 base and J dropped 1 base, with 8 bases sitting between them. This CDR3 is built from 16 residues. The CDR3 loop reads CATSRGGLSGANVLTF. The DNA for the CDR3 is TGTGCCACCAGCAGAGGGGGCCTATCTGGGGCCAACGTCCTGACTTTC.

The chain carries TRBV15 and TRBJ2-1; 8 bases align to TRBD1. The CDR3 has 16 amino acids. Germline assignment: CDR1 LNHNV and CDR2 YYDKDF (reference sequence). V shed 1 base and J 1 base; nucleotides not matched to a gene: 3. The CDR3 reads CATSRGRDRSYNEQFF. The CDR3 DNA is TGTGCCACCAGCAGAGGTCGGGACAGGTCCTACAATGAGCAGTTCTTC.

The J gene is TRBJ2-7, the V gene TRBV7-9; 11 bases fit TRBD1. Germline V gene sequence: CDR1 SEHNR, CDR2 FQNEAQ (reference sequence). This CDR3 has 15 amino acids. The V segment lost 5 bases and the J segment 4 bases; nucleotides outside the gene matches: 7. This CDR3 is CASSGGQGVEYEQYF. The CDR3 coding sequence is TGTGCCAGCAGCGGGGGACAGGGGGTAGAGTACGAGCAGTACTTC.

The chain is built from TRBV2 and TRBJ2-7, with a possible D match to TRBD1 (5 bases). Trimming took 6 bases from V and 1 from J, leaving 10 bases between them. Germline CDR1 reads SNHLY; CDR2 reads FYNNEI. There are 13 residues in the CDR3. CDR3 sequence (DNA): TGTGCCAGCAGCGTCCGACAGTCCTACGAGCAGTACTTC. Translating it yields CASSVRQSYEQYF.

J is TRBJ2-2 and V is TRBV4-2; TRBD2 matches 9 bases. The CDR3 is 15 residues long. V was pared by 5 bases and J by 5 bases, with 6 bases of the junction left unmatched. Germline V lookup: CDR1 LGHNA, CDR2 YNFKEQ. In nucleotides, the CDR3 is TGTGCCAGCAGCAGGGGACTAGCTTTTACCGGGGAGCTGTTTTTT. Translation: CASSRGLAFTGELFF.

The chain combines TRBV13 with TRBJ1-1, with TRBD1 matching 7 bases. Trimming cost V 5 bases and J 0 bases; bases outside gene matches: 6. This CDR3 contains 15 residues. Germline V CDR1 and CDR2: PRHDT, FYEKMQ (reference sequence). CDR3 nucleotide sequence: TGTGCCAGCAGCCCTTGGGGACAGATGAACACTGAAGCTTTCTTT. Protein: CASSPWGQMNTEAFF.

V is TRBV2 and J is TRBJ2-3, with TRBD1 matching over 8 bases. Germline assignment: CDR1 SNHLY and CDR2 FYNNEI. V dropped 6 bases and J dropped 9; count of bases not matched to a gene: 5. The CDR3 is 12 residues long. CDR3 nucleotide sequence: TGTGCCAGCAGGCCGGACAGGGAAACGCAGTATTTT. Residues: CASRPDRETQYF.

CDR3 DNA: TGTGCCTGGCTCGGGGTTAATGAAAAACTGTTTTTT. The encoded protein is CAWLGVNEKLFF. The V gene is TRBV30, the J gene TRBJ1-4; D gene uncertain. Looked up from germline, CDR1 is GTSNPN and CDR2 is SVGIG (reference sequence). The CDR3 contains 12 residues. V lost 5 bases and J lost 4, with 8 bases in between.

This clone was observed a single time. The chain employs TRBV27 and TRBJ2-1; 9 nucleotides match TRBD2. The CDR3 runs 15 residues. The germline V gene encodes CDR1 MNHEY and CDR2 SMNVEV (reference sequence). Unmatched junction bases numbered 4, after V lost 1 base and J lost 6 bases. The chain's CDR3 is CASSLYAGGPNEQFF. The CDR3 bases are TGTGCCAGCAGTTTATACGCGGGGGGGCCCAATGAGCAGTTCTTC.

In this sample, this clone turned up a few times. This chain connects TRBV6-6 to TRBJ2-7; D is unclear. This CDR3 contains 12 residues. V was pared by 0 bases and J by 4 bases, with 4 bases between. CDR1 and CDR2 (germline): MNHNY, SVGAGI (reference sequence). CDR3 nucleotides: TGTGCCAGCAGTTACTCGACTTACGAGCAGTACTTC. Its translation: CASSYSTYEQYF.

This rearrangement joins TRBV19 to TRBJ2-1; 10 nucleotides line up with TRBD2. This CDR3 is 15 amino acids long. Trimming removed 3 bases from V and 8 bases from J; junction bases left unmatched: 7. The germline CDR1 and CDR2 sequences are LNHDA and SQIVND (reference sequence). CDR3 DNA: TGTGCCAGTAGTATCCTAGCGGGAGCAGGCGATGAGCAGTTCTTC. Translating it yields CASSILAGAGDEQFF.

This chain uses TRBV6-4 with TRBJ2-3; 15 bases map to TRBD2. V gave up 2 bases and J gave up 0 bases; unmatched junction bases: 0. Germline CDR1 reads MRHNA; CDR2 reads SNTAGT. This CDR3 region has 17 residues. The CDR3 region is CASSDGTSGGSTDTQYF. CDR3 sequence (DNA): TGTGCCAGCAGTGACGGGACTAGCGGGGGGAGCACAGATACGCAGTATTTT.

The chain is built from TRBV6-5 and TRBJ2-2; a weak D match, TRBD1 (6 bases). Trimming stripped 0 bases from V and 4 bases from J, with 12 bases between. This CDR3 contains 16 residues. CDR1 and CDR2 (germline): MNHEY, SVGAGI. The CDR3, as DNA: TGTGCCAGCAGTTACTCCCCCGGACAGATCACCGGGGAGCTGTTTTTT. It yields the protein CASSYSPGQITGELFF.

The chain uses TRBV28 and TRBJ1-2; D perhaps matches TRBD1 (5 bases). CDR3 length: 14 amino acids. CDR1 is MDHEN, CDR2 SYDVKM, per germline. The V end lost 2 bases, the J end lost 8 bases, and 15 bases lay between the germline ends. CDR3 sequence reads: CASSLLGAKRGYTF. CDR3 in DNA: TGTGCCAGCAGTTTACTAGGGGCCAAACGGGGCTACACCTTC.